These 16 T cell receptor beta chains were all obtained from the same sample, sequenced in a study of CD8+CD57+ T cells in acquired aplastic anemia. Genomic DNA templated the TCR beta VDJ and CDR3 profiling. One entry per CDR3 protein, called by TCRdb with MiXCR from the reads. The repertoire includes 200,000 to 300,000 distinct CDR3 sequences, 65% to 90% of them detected once, and 35% to 50% sits in the top ten. Patients chosen for sequencing had shown CD8+CD57+ cell expansion by flow cytometry. The sequencing input was sorted CD4+, CD8+, or CD8+CD57+ T cells (not recorded which) from PBMCs. The source of these receptors is a human donor with aplastic anemia.

A note on this clonotype: Germline and junction disagree at one end, which may indicate a read error. V usage is TRBV7-7 and J usage is TRBJ2-3; D might be TRBD2 (6 bases). CDR1 is SSHAT, CDR2 FNYEAQ, per germline (reference sequence). The length of the CDR3 is 14 residues. In DNA, the CDR3 is TGTGCTAGCAGCTCCCACGGGGGTGCTGATTTTTGGAGATTT. It yields the protein CASSSHGGADFWRF.

The gene calls are TRBV10-3 and TRBJ2-7; the match to TRBD1 covers 9 bases. Per germline, CDR1 ENHRY and CDR2 SYGVKD. Unmatched junction bases numbered 7, after V lost 3 bases and J lost 1 base. The length of the CDR3 is 16 residues. CDR3 loop: CAISDTLGTGSYEQYF. DNA for the CDR3: TGTGCCATCAGTGACACTTTGGGGACAGGGTCCTACGAGCAGTACTTC.

J is TRBJ2-3 and V is TRBV11-1, with D unresolved. This CDR3 is built from 13 residues. The V end was cut by 5 bases, the J end by 6 bases, with 12 bases between. Germline loops: CDR1 SGHAT, CDR2 FQDESV (reference sequence). CDR3 nucleotide sequence: TGTGCCAGCAGCGACTGGAGCTCTGATACGCAGTATTTT. Translation: CASSDWSSDTQYF.

A note on this clonotype: At one end the junction does not follow the germline gene, possibly because of a read error. J is TRBJ1-2 and V is TRBV7-2, with D possibly matching TRBD1 (6 bases). Germline V CDR1 and CDR2: SGHTA, FQGNSA. This CDR3 has 14 amino acids. DNA of the CDR3: TGTGCCAGCAGTTTCTCGGACAGTGGATATGGGTACACCTTC. It yields the protein CASSFSDSGYGYTF.

CDR3 coding DNA: TGTGCCACCAGCGAGGGGGATTACACAGATACGCAGTATTTT. Its protein product is CATSEGDYTDTQYF. This chain connects TRBV15 to TRBJ2-3; D possibly corresponds to TRBD1 (6 bases). The CDR3 is made up of 14 amino acids. V lost 5 bases to trimming and J lost 2 bases, with 11 bases between them. CDR1 is LNHNV and CDR2 is YYDKDF in the germline V gene (reference sequence).

V usage is TRBV2 and J usage is TRBJ2-7, with 9 bases aligning to TRBD1. The CDR3 consists of 13 residues. Germline CDR1 is SNHLY and CDR2 is FYNNEI. Losses at the gene ends were 8 bases for V and 3 bases for J; bases not matched to a gene: 5. The CDR3 DNA follows: TGTGCCAGCCGGGACAGGGCAAGCTACGAGCAGTACGTC. Amino acid sequence: CASRDRASYEQYV.

The table lists this clonotype with a count of one. V is TRBV7-9 and J is TRBJ2-5, with 7 bases fitting TRBD1. The germline CDR1 and CDR2 sequences are SEHNR and FQNEAQ (reference sequence). The CDR3 is 15 amino acids. J gave up 13 bases and V 2 bases, and 16 bases lay outside the gene matches. The CDR3 region is CASSLSLTGSTEAYF. The CDR3 nucleotides are TGTGCCAGCAGCTTAAGCCTGACAGGGAGCACTGAAGCGTACTTC.

The chain combines TRBV7-9 with TRBJ1-2; 10 nucleotides agree with TRBD1. This CDR3 is built from 15 residues. V shed 9 bases, J shed 12 bases, and the junction held 19 bases outside the gene matches. The germline CDR1 and CDR2 sequences are SEHNR and FQNEAQ (reference sequence). The CDR3 bases are TGTGCCAGACGGTGGACAGGGGGGGCCCACTATTTCGACACCTTC. Its protein product is CARRWTGGAHYFDTF.

The V gene is TRBV19, the J gene TRBJ2-7, with 9 nucleotides matching TRBD1. The J segment lost 6 bases and the V segment lost 4 bases, leaving 10 bases of the junction unmatched. The CDR3 runs to 15 residues. From germline, CDR1 is LNHDA and CDR2 SQIVND (reference sequence). The CDR3 here is CASSTPGQGASEQYF. Written as DNA, the CDR3 is TGTGCCAGTAGTACGCCGGGACAGGGAGCGAGCGAGCAGTACTTC.

This clonotype was seen repeatedly, ten times or more. This chain links TRBV6-4 with TRBJ2-3, with 14 bases fitting TRBD2. CDR1 and CDR2 (germline): MRHNA, SNTAGT. The CDR3 has 16 amino acids. Trimming at V came to 2 bases and at J to 4 bases, leaving 2 bases not matched to a gene. CDR3 sequence: CASSDGTSGGADTQYF. The CDR3 region has the DNA TGTGCCAGCAGTGACGGGACTAGCGGGGGCGCAGATACGCAGTATTTT.

The chain combines TRBV7-3 with TRBJ2-3, with D perhaps matching TRBD2 (5 bases). V lost 1 base and J 0 bases, leaving 14 bases between the germline ends. Germline V gene data show CDR1 as SGHTA and CDR2 as FQGTGA. This CDR3 spans 17 amino acids. The CDR3 protein is CASSLRPRGSSTDTQYF. In nucleotides, the CDR3 is TGTGCCAGCAGCTTAAGGCCTCGCGGGTCTAGCACAGATACGCAGTATTTT.

The chain links TRBV7-7 to TRBJ2-5, with TRBD1 as a possible D gene (6 bases). The germline gives CDR1 SSHAT, CDR2 FNYEAQ (reference sequence). This CDR3 has 15 amino acids. The CDR3 DNA reads TGTGCTCGCAGCTTCGGCCACGGGACACAAGAGATTCAGTACTTC. Encoded protein: CARSFGHGTQEIQYF.

This clonotype has more than one count but fewer than ten. The V gene is TRBV2, the J gene TRBJ1-2; D unresolved. Germline CDR1 SNHLY, CDR2 FYNNEI. Trimming took 5 bases from V and 8 from J, leaving 6 bases between them. The CDR3 runs 10 residues. The CDR3 sequence is CASSTQGYTF. The CDR3, as DNA: TGTGCCAGCAGTACACAGGGCTACACCTTC.

Points on this clonotype: One end of the junction fails to match germline, which may point to a read error. The chain recombines TRBV5-1 with TRBJ2-3, with 8 bases lining up with TRBD2. The germline gives CDR1 SGHRS, CDR2 YFSETQ. The CDR3 contains 13 residues. The CDR3 region is CASSLMRTSGQYF. The CDR3 region has the DNA TGTGCCAGCAGCTTAATGCGCACTAGCGGGCAGTATTTT.

As DNA, the CDR3 is TGCAGTGCCAGTACCCGGGGACGCAAGAACAATGAGCAGTTCTTC. It encodes CSASTRGRKNNEQFF. This chain connects TRBV20-1 to TRBJ2-1; D may match TRBD1 or TRBD2 (5 bases each). The CDR3 spans 15 residues. Germline V lookup: CDR1 DFQATT, CDR2 SNEGSKA (reference sequence). The V end lost 6 bases, the J end lost 5 bases, and 20 bases lay between the germline ends.

Remarks on this clonotype: One end of the junction is discordant with germline, which a read error may explain. The V call is TRBV7-8, the J call TRBJ2-1, with a weak D call TRBD2 (6 bases). This CDR3 region has 13 residues. In germline, CDR1 is SGHVS, CDR2 FQNEAQ. The CDR3 reads CASSDGGIHDPHF. In nucleotides, the CDR3 is TGTGCCAGCAGCGATGGGGGGATCCATGATCCGCACTTC.